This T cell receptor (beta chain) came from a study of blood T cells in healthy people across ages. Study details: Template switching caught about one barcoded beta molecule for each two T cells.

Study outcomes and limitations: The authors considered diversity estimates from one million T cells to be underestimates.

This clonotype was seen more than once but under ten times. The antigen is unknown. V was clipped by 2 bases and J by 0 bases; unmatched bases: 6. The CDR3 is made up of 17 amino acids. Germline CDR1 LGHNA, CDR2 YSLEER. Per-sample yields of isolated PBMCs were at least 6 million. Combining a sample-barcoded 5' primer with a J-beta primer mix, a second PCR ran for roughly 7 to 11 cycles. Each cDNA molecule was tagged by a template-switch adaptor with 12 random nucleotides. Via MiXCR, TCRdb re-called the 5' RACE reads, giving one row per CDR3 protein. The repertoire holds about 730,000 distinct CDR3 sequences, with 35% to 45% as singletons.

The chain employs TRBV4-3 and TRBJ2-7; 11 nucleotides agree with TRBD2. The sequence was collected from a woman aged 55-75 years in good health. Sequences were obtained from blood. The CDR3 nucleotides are TGCGCCAGCAGCCAACAGTTAGCGGGAGGGAGCTCCTACGAGCAGTACTTC. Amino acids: CASSQQLAGGSSYEQYF.